A single T cell receptor (beta chain) is shown here with its context. This clone was picked up one time. It has no known antigen specificity. No much larger clonotype is one base removed from it; base qualities were not supplied. The sample belongs to a study of shared clonotypes between healthy human individuals (TCRdb year 2020). Regarding the study in general: A couple of women and a few men aged 18 to 49 years were included in the cohort. Per donor, three plates each were used for CD4 naive and CD4 memory, two for CD8 naive, and one for CD8 memory. To increase sequencing depth and limit assay-specific biases, TCR repertoire library preparation and sequencing were carried out by different laboratories using diverse techniques. To estimate repertoire size and how much clonotype sharing occurs between individuals, the study deeply sequenced the blood TCR repertoires of several healthy adults. Leukapheresis yielded between about 0.94 and 9 billion PBMCs per donor. Beyond this particular receptor, the publication reports: Estimated clonotype richness was generally larger for naive than for memory subsets. Because the study included only a small number of donors, the genetic and exposure-history diversity represented was limited. Incomplete sequencing was indicated by rarefaction of sorted-subset datasets, despite the large sequencing depth. Across a few donors, roughly 5.4% of naive CD4, over 3% of naive CD8, 2.3% of memory CD4, and approximately 0.4% of memory CD8 clonotypes were shared. Sampling was restricted to blood, and TCR repertoires in tissues likely differ from the TCR repertoires found in blood. Based on pairwise subsampling, the degree of clonotype sharing among donors was expected to be affected by sequencing depth. Higher generation probabilities were observed for clonotypes shared by all four sorted-subset donors than for non-shared clonotypes.

Using the deep immunoSEQ assay, multiplex PCR amplified TCR CDR3 regions from genomic DNA. Genomic DNA extracted from each cell subset was distributed evenly over all wells of several immunoSEQ 96-well plates, and each plate served as one replicate. For sorted subsets, about 220 ng of genomic DNA, equivalent to 25,000 to 35,000 T cell genomes, went into each replicate PCR. Purified libraries were measured with a Qubit 3.0 fluorometer, size-checked on a Bioanalyzer 2100, and measured again with the KAPA Library Quantification kit. Every immunoSEQ 96-well plate was sequenced on a dedicated single-read 150-cycle Illumina NextSeq 550 flow cell. The source study handled its data this way. Because the immunoSEQ output held only junctional sequences and lacked quality scores, the filtering could not match the filtering applied to full-length reads. Sequences were annotated with PyIR, a Python wrapper for IgBLAST v1.9, using IMGT germline references to assign V/J genes and CDR3. Reads were filtered out if the reads had weak V/J assignments (E-value above 1e-6), no CDR3, stop codons, out-of-frame junctions, or ambiguous translated residues. V3J clonotypes were defined as sequences sharing an identical inferred V gene, J gene, and CDR3 amino acid sequence. Percentage overlap between repertoires was computed as shared unique clonotypes divided by the size of the smaller repertoire. Richness of each repertoire was evaluated using RTK rarefaction, the Chao1 estimator, and Recon v2.1 estimates of unobserved clonotypes. Generation probabilities were computed with OLGA for all TCRbeta clonotypes obtained by the gDNA method from four donors. TCRdb holds this immuneACCESS table with in-frame rearrangements only. Some clones are missing; in checked studies, unresolved V genes explain under half, and the rest has no known cause. V and J calls and clone size come straight from that table; D and trimming were deduced from the DNA. The sample data list about 2.2 million clones, and 93% of these were observed just once. 1.5% to 2% of the sample comes from the top ten.

Based on the germline V gene, the CDR1 and CDR2 sequences are SGDLS and YYNGEE. The CDR3 runs 15 amino acids, cysteine and phenylalanine included. The DNA shown is the 45-base CDR3, in frame from base 1. The germline V end is reduced by 4 bases and the J end by 8 bases; junction bases left unmatched: 11. For the CD8 naive samples, CD45RO-negative cells were positively selected for CCR7, yielding a CD45RA+CCR7+ population from which TemRA cells were excluded. Donors were healthy HIV-negative adults with no recently reported acute infections or vaccinations. Every donor was a Caucasian adult living in Nashville, Tennessee, USA. After blood collection by leukapheresis, PBMCs were isolated using Ficoll-Histopaque density gradient centrifugation and then cryopreserved in the vapor phase of liquid nitrogen. Analytical flow cytometry was used to check the purity and quantity of every magnetically sorted T cell population. From each sorted fraction, genomic DNA was isolated and quantified by UV absorbance on a Nanodrop 2000c.

Recombination joined TRBV9 with TRBJ1-4, and 7 bases in between align with TRBD1. The specimen was naive CD8+ T cells from PBMCs. The cell subset or site label of this sample denotes: CD45RA+CCR7+. The clonotype was recovered from a man aged 18 to 30 in good health. Some clones in this sample may be carry-over from other donors' samples. The bases read TGTGCCAGCAGCCACGGGGACAGTGGGAGCGAAAAACTGTTTTTT. It codes for CASSHGDSGSEKLFF.